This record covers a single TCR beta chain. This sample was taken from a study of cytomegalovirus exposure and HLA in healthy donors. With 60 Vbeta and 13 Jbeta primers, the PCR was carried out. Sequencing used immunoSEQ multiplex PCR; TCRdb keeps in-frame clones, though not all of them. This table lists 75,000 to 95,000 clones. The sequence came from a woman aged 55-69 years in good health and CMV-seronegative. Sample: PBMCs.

In nucleotides, the CDR3 is TGTGCCAGCAGCTTAGCGCATGGGGGGGGGATCTACAATGAGCAGTTCTTC. Translation: CASSLAHGGGIYNEQFF. The chain uses TRBV7-3 and TRBJ2-1; 7 bases are a match to TRBD2. The germline gives CDR1 SGHTA, CDR2 FQGTGA. The CDR3 spans 17 residues. Trimming took 2 bases from V and 3 from J; bases not matched to a gene: 10.